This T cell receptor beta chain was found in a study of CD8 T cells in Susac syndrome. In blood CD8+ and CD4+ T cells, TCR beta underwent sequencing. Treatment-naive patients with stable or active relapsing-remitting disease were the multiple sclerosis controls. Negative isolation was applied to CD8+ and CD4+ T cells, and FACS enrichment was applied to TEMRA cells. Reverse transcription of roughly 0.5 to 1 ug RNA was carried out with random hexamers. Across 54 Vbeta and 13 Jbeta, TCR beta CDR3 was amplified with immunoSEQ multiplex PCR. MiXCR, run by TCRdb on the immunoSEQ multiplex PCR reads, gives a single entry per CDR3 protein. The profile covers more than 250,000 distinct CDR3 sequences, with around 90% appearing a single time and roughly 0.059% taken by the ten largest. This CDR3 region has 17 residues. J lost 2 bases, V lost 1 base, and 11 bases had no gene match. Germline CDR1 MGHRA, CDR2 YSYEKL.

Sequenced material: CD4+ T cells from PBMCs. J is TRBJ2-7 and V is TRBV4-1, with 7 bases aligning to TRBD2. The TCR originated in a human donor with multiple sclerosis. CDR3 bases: TGCGCCAGCAGCCAAGGAACGGGACTACGAGCTCCCTACGAGCAGTACTTC. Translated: CASSQGTGLRAPYEQYF.